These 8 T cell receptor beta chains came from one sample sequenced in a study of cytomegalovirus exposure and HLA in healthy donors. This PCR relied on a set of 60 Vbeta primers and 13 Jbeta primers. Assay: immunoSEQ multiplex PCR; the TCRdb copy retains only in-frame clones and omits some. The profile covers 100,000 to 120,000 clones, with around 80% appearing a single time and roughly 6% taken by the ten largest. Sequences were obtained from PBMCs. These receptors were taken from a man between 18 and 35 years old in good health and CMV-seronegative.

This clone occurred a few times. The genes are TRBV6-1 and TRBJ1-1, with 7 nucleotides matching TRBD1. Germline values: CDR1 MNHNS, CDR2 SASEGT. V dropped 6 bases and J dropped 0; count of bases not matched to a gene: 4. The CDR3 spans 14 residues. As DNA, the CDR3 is TGTGCCAGCAGAGTGACAGGGATGAACACTGAAGCTTTCTTT. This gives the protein CASRVTGMNTEAFF.

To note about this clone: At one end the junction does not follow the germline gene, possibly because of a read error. The CDR3 reads CSSSFQGGETQYF. Here the CDR3 DNA reads TGTTCCAGCAGCTTTCAGGGAGGAGAGACCCAGTACTTC. J is TRBJ2-5 and V is TRBV7-9, with D maybe TRBD2 (6 bases). The CDR3 consists of 13 residues. Germline CDR1 reads SEHNR; CDR2 reads FQNEAQ (reference sequence).

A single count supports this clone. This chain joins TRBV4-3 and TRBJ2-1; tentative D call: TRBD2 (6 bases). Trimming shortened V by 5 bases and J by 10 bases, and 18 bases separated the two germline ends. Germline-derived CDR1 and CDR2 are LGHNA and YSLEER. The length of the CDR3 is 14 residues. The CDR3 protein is CASSTGTGLEEQFF. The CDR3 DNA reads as TGCGCCAGCAGCACCGGGACTGGGCTGGAAGAGCAGTTCTTC.

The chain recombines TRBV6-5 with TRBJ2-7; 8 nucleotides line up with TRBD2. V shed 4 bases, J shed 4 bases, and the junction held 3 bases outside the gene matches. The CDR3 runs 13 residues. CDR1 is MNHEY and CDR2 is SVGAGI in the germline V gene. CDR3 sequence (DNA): TGTGCCAGCAGTTTGGGACTAGTATACGAGCAGTACTTC. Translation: CASSLGLVYEQYF.

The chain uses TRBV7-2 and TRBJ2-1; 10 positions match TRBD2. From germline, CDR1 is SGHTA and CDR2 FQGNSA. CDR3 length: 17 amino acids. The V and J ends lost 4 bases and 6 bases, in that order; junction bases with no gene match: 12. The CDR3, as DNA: TGTGCCAGCAGCTGGGCCTCGTTAGCGGGAGGACTCAATGAGCAGTTCTTC. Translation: CASSWASLAGGLNEQFF.

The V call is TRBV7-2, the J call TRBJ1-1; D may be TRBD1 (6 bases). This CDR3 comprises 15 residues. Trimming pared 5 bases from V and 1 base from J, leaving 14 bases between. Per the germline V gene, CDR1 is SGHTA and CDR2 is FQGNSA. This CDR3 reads CASSTSRDKNTEAFF. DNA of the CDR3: TGTGCCAGCAGCACCTCCCGGGACAAGAACACTGAAGCTTTCTTT.

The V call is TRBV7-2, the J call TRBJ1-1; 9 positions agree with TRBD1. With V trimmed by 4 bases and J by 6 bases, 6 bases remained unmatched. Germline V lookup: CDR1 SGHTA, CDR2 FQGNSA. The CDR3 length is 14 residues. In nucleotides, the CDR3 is TGTGCCAGCAGCTCGGACAGGGGTAACCCTGAAGCTTTCTTT. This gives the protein CASSSDRGNPEAFF.

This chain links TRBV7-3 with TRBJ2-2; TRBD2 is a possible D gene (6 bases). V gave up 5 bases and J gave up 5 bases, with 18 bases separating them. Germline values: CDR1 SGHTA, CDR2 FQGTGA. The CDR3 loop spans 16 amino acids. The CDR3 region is CASSENPGLKTGELFF. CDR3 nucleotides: TGTGCCAGCAGCGAAAACCCGGGACTCAAGACCGGGGAGCTGTTTTTT.